This record looks at one T cell receptor beta chain sequence and its context. Its matching antigen is unknown. These data are taken from a study of T cells after posttransplantation cyclophosphamide. Study conclusions and caveats: Donor-recipient repertoire similarity was low at 1-2 months, rising over year one. Skin or GI-infiltrating T cells shared few TRB sequences with blood.

Here immunoSEQ multiplex PCR was the method, and the copy in TCRdb shows in-frame clones only, minus some. This sample yields about 53,000 clones, of which approximately 86% are seen a single time; approximately 3% belongs to the top ten. The CDR3 contains 13 residues. With 8 bases clipped from V and 5 bases from J, the junction kept 7 bases outside the gene matches. CDR1 is MNHNY and CDR2 is SVGAGI in the germline V gene (reference sequence). The V gene is TRBV6-6, the J gene TRBJ2-3; 7 nucleotides line up with TRBD1. The sequencing input was PBMCs. The TCR sequence derives from a man aged 25 to 40 with a blood cancer, CMV-positive, and with a related stem cell donor. The CDR3 DNA is TGTGCCAGCGGAAGGGGGCGCGGAGATACGCAGTATTTT. Amino acid sequence: CASGRGRGDTQYF.